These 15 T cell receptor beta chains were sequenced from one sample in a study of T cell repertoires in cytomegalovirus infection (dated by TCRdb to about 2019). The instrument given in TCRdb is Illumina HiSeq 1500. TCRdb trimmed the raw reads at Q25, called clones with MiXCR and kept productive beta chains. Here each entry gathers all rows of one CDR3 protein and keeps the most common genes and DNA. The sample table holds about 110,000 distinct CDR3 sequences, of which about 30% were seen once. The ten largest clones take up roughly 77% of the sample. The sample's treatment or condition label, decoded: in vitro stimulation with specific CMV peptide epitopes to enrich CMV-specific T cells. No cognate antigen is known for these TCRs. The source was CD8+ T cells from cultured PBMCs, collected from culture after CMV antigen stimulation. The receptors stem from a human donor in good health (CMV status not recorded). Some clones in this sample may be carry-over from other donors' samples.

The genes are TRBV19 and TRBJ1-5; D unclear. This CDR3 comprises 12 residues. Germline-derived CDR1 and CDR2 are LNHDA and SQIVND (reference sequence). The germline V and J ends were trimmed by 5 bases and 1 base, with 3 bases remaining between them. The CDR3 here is CASSWSNQPQHF. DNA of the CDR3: TGTGCCAGTAGTTGGAGCAATCAGCCCCAGCATTTT.

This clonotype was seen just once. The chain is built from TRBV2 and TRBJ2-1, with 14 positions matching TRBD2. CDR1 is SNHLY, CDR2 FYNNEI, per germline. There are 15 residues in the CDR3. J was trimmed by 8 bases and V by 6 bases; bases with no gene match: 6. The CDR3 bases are TGTGCCAGCAGCGAGACTAGCGGGGGGGGGGATGAGCAGTTCTTC. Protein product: CASSETSGGGDEQFF.

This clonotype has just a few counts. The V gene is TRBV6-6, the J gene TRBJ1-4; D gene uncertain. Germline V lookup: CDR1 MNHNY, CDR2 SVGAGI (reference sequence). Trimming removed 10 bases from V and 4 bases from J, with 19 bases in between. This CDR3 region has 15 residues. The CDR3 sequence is CATTGSVQNNEKLFF. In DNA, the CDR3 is TGTGCCACTACGGGGTCAGTCCAAAATAATGAAAAACTGTTTTTT.

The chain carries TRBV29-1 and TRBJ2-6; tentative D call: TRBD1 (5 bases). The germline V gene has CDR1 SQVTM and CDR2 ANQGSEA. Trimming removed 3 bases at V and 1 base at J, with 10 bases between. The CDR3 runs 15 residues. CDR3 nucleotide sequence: TGCAGCGTTGATACCAGGGATTCTGGGGCCAACGTCCTGACTTTC. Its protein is CSVDTRDSGANVLTF. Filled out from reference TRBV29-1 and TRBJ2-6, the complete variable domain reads SAVISQKPSRDICQRGTSLTIQCQVDSQVTMMFWYRQQPGQSLTLIATANQGSEATYESGFVIDKFPISRPNLTFSTLTVSNMSPEDSSIYLCSVDTRDSGANVLTFGAGSRLTVL.

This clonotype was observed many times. The CDR3 sequence: CASSLKGAGSYNEQFF. CDR3 sequence (DNA): TGTGCCAGTAGCCTGAAGGGGGCAGGTTCGTACAATGAGCAGTTCTTC. The gene calls are TRBV19 and TRBJ2-1; 7 bases line up with TRBD1. The CDR3 is 16 amino acids. Germline V gives CDR1 LNHDA, CDR2 SQIVND (reference sequence). The V gene end was trimmed by 6 bases and the J gene end by 4 bases; junction bases not matched to a gene: 12.

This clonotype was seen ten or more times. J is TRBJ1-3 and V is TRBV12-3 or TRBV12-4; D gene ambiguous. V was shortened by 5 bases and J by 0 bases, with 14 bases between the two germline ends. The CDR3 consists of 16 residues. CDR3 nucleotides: TGTGCCAGCAGTCCTTATACGAGAGGCTCTGGAAACACCATATATTTT. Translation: CASSPYTRGSGNTIYF.

CDR3 DNA: TGTGCCAGCAGTGCCCGGGACAGGGGCACAGATACGCAGTATTTT. It specifies CASSARDRGTDTQYF. This chain connects TRBV6-5 to TRBJ2-3; 9 bases fit TRBD1. CDR1 and CDR2 (germline): MNHEY, SVGAGI. The CDR3 extends over 15 amino acids. Germline trimming cut 5 bases from V and 1 base from J; bases unmatched to any gene: 4.

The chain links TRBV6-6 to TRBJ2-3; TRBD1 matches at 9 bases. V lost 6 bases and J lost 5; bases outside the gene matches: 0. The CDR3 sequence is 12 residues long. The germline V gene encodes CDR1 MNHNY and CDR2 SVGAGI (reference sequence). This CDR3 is CASRDRGDTQYF. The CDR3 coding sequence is TGTGCCAGCAGGGACAGGGGAGATACGCAGTATTTT.

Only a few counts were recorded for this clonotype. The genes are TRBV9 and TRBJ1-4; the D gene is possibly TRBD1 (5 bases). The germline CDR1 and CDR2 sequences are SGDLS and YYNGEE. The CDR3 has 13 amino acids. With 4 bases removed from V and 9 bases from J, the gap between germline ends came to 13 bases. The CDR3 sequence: CASSPPGGQKLFF. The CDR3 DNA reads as TGTGCCAGCAGCCCCCCCGGGGGACAAAAACTGTTTTTT.

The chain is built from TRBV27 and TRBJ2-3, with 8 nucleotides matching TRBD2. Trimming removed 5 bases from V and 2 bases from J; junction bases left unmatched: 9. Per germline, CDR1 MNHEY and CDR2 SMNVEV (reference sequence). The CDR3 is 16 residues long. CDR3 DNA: TGTGCCAGCAGTCCATCCCGGGAGGGCCCCACAGATACGCAGTATTTT. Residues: CASSPSREGPTDTQYF.

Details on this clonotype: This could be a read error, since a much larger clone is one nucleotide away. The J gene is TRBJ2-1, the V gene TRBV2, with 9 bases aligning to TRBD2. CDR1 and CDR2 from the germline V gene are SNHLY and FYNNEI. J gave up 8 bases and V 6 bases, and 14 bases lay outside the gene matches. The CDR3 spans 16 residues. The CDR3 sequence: CASSLSSSGVGHEQFF. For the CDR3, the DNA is TGTGCCAGCAGCTTATCGTCTAGCGGGGTGGGGCATGAGCAGTTCTTC.

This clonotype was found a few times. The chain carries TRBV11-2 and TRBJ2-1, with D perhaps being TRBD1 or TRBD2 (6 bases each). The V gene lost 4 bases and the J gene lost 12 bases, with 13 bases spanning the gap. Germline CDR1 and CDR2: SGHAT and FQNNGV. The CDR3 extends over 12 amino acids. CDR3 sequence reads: CASSSHREAQFF. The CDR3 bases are TGTGCCAGCAGCTCCCACAGGGAGGCGCAGTTCTTC.

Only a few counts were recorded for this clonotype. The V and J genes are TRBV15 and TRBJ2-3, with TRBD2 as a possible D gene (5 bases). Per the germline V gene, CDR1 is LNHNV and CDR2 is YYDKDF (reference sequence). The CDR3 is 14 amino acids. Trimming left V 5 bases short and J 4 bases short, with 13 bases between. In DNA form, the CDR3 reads TGTGCCACCAGCGCCCGGGGTGCCGCAGATACGCAGTATTTT. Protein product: CATSARGAADTQYF.

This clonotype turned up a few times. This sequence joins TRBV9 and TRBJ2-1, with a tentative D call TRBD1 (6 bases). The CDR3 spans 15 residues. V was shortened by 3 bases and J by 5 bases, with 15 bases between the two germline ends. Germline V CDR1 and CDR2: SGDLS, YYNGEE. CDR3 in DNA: TGTGCCAGCAGCGCCCACAGGGAAGGGGACAATGAGCAGTTCTTC. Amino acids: CASSAHREGDNEQFF.

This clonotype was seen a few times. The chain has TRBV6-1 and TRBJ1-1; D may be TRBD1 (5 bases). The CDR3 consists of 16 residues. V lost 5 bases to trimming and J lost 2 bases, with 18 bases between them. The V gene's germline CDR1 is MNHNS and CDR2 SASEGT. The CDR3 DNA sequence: TGTGCCAGCAGTTTAGGCTCCTGGGGCCTTAACACTGAAGCTTTCTTT. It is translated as CASSLGSWGLNTEAFF.